The T cell receptor beta chain under discussion was sequenced for a study of identical twins. This clonotype was counted at least ten times. TCRdb re-called the 5' RACE reads through MiXCR, storing one row per CDR3 protein. The table has about 890,000 distinct CDR3 sequences, 9% to 15% seen once; the top ten hold around 1.6%. V trimming: 6 bases; J trimming: 3 bases; junction bases outside the gene matches: 4. The CDR3 is 15 amino acids. Per germline, CDR1 MNHNS and CDR2 SASEGT. In addition, the sample was reused for a study of yellow fever vaccine responses in identical twins.

The V call is TRBV6-1, the J call TRBJ2-1; 11 positions match TRBD2. The sequenced material came from PBMCs. This TCR derives from a woman aged 18-30 years in good health. CDR3 sequence: CASRSSGGLYNEQFF. CDR3 bases: TGTGCCAGCAGGTCTAGCGGGGGGCTCTACAATGAGCAGTTCTTC.